The subject of this entry is one T cell receptor beta chain. Naive CD8 populations comprised CD45RO-negative cells positively selected for CCR7, excluding terminally differentiated effector memory CD45RA+ cells. The data belong to a study of shared clonotypes between healthy human individuals. The assay was immunoSEQ multiplex PCR, and TCRdb's table has in-frame clones only and misses some. The data contain millions of clones, about 92% of them singletons. CDR3 length equals 14 residues. Germline V gene lookup returns CDR1 MDHEN and CDR2 SYDVKM. V was clipped by 3 bases and J by 0 bases, with 3 bases between them.

This sequence was found in a man aged 18 to 30 in good health. Some clones in this sample may be carry-over from other donors' samples. The chain joins TRBV28 to TRBJ2-6, with D hard to call. The specimen sequenced was naive CD8+ T cells from PBMCs. The CDR3 DNA is TGTGCCAGCAGTTTGCCCTCTGGGGCCAACGTCCTGACTTTC. As protein: CASSLPSGANVLTF.